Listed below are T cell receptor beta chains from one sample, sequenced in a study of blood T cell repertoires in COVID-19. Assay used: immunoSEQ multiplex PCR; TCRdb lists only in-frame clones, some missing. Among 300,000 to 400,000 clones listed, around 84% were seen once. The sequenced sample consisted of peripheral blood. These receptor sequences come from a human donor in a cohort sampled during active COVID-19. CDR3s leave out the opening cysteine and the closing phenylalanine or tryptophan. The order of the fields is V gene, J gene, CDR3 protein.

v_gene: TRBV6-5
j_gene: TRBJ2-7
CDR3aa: ASTEGVASYEQY

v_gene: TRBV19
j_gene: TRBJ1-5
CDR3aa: ASSIRTGPQPQH

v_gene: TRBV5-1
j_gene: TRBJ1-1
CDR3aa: ASSLVPGLNTEAF

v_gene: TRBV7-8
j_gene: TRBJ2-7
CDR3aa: ASSLALGGGYYEQY

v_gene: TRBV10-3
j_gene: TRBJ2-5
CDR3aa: AISESPRGGQETQY

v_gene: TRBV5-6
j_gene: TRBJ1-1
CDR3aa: ASSLSGTEAF

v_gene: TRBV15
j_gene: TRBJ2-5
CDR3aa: ATSRDRGSEGTQY

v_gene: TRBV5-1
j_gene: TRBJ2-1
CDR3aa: ASSFSPTGSYNEQF

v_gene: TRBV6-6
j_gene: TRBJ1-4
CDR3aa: ASSPQGAWEKLF

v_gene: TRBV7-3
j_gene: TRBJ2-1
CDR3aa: ASSLGLANEQF

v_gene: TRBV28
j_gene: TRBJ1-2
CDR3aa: ASSSRANYGYT

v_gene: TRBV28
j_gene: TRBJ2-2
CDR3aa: ATSDYNTGELF

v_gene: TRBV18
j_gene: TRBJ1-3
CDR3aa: ASSPLQLFSGNTIY

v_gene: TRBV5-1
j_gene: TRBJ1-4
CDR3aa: ASSLKQGAKNEKLF

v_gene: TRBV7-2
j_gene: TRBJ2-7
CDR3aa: ASSSGLAGNYEQY

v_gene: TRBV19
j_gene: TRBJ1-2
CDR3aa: ASSMQVGTGANYGYT

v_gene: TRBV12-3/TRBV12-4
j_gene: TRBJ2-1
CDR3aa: ASNPQGGNEQF

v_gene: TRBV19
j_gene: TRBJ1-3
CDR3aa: ASSNDMSSGNTIY

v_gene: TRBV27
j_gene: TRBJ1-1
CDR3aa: ASSPWGGVRAF

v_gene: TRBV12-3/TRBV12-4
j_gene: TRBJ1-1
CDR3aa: ASRKGTGDEAF

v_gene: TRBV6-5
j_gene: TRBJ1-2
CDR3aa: ASTGQGAGYT

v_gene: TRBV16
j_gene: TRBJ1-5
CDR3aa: ASSHGDRANQPQH

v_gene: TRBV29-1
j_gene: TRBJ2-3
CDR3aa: SVEVLAGGTDTQY

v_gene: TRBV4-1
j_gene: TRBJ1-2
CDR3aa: ASSQGRARGIYGYT

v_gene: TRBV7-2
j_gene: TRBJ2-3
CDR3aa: ASSFIFPGLPTDTQY

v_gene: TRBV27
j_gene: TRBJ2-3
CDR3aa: ASSLGWVLGGTDTQY

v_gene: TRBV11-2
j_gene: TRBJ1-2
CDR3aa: ASSSGRWGHSDVYGYT

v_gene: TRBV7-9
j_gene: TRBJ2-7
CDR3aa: ASSGRGLAGETSYEQY

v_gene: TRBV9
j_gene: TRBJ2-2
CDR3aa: ASSLRLVHTGELF

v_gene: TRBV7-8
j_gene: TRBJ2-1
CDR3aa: ASSTLAGGLGNEQF

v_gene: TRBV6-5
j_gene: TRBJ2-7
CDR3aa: ASSYRTGGFDEQY

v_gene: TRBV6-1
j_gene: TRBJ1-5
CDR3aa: ASSLEEGSNQPQH

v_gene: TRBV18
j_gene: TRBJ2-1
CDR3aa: ASSPTSGEDYNEQF

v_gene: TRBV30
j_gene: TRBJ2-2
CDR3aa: ASSGGYTGELF

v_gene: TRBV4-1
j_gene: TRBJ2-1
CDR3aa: ASSQAMGRYNEQF

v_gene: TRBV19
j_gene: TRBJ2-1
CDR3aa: ASSISLGLVLVENEQF

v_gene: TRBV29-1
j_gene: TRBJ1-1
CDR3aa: SVGQGDTEAF

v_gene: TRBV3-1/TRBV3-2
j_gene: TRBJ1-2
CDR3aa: ASSQDKQPTYGYT

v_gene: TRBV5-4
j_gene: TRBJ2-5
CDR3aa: ASSSKETQY

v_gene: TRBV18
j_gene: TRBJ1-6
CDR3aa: ASSPLGLGNSPLH

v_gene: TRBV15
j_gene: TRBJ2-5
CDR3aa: ATSRPGGEIQETQY

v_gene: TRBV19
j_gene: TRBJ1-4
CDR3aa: ASTGPSNNEKLF

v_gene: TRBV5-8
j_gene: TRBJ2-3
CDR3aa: ASSTGDPRDTQY

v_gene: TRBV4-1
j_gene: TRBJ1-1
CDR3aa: ASSQERIWTVNTEAF

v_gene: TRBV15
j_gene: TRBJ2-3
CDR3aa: ATSRDEGASTDTQY

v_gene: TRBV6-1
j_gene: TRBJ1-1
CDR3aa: ASSEAPGNTEAF

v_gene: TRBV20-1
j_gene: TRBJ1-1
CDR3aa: SASRFSEAF

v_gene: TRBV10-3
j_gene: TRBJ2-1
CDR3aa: AISESRAEQF

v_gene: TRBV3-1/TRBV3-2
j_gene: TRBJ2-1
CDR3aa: ASSRRLAGGYNEQF

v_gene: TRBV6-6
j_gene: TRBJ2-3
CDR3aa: ASRTGRYTDTQY

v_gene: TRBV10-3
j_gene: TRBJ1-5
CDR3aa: AISESGALSNQPQH

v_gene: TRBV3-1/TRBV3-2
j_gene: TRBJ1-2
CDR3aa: ASSQGHGYT

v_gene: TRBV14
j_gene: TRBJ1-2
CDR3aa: ASSQGPGSWSGYT

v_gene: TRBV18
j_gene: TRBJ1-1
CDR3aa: ASSPMQNANTEAF

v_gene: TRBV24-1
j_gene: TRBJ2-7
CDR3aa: ATSDHTVHEQY

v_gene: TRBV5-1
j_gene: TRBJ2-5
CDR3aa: ASSPGGGFQETQY

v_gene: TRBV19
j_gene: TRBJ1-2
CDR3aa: ASRKTGEFGYT

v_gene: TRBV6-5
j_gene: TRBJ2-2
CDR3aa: ASSYGQGFGELF

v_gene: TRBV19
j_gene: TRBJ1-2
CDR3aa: ASSSQGPSRYGYT